This TCR beta chain comes out of a study of neurological immune-mediated disorders. This clonotype was picked up many times. Its specificity is not known. A total of 2 million PBMCs stored at -80 degrees C provided the unsorted libraries. The CDR3 length is 15 residues. CDR1 is SGHDT, CDR2 YYEEEE, per germline. Losses at the gene ends were 5 bases for V and 6 bases for J; bases not matched to a gene: 8. Every sequencing run returned over 190 million TCR-beta sequences, which were derived from 15-18 subjects. TCRdb reanalysed the 5' RACE reads using MiXCR and keeps one entry per CDR3 protein. The sample carries tens of thousands of distinct CDR3 sequences, 2.6% recorded once. Study-level findings and limits: While HTLV-1-associated myelopathy showed the greatest TCR clonal expansion, multiple sclerosis showed the least, falling below healthy controls. CDR3 amino acid sequences of expanded clones were not shared across subjects, a result suggesting private repertoires in all groups.

This TCR derives from a young woman with multiple sclerosis. The sample comprised PBMCs. The chain carries TRBV5-6 and TRBJ2-1, with 10 nucleotides matching TRBD1. CDR3 in DNA: TGTGCCAGCAGGGTGAGGGGACAGGGGAGCAATGAGCAGTTCTTC. Translating gives CASRVRGQGSNEQFF.